The 14 T cell receptor beta chains reported below all come from one sample, sequenced in a study of T cell responses to AZD1222 COVID-19 vaccine. TCRdb keeps only in-frame clones here, not all; method: immunoSEQ multiplex PCR. This sample has about 120,000 clones, with roughly 90% found just once. The sample consisted of peripheral blood, taken 28 days after the second dose of the MenACWY control vaccine. These receptors were obtained from an adult who received the MenACWY meningococcal vaccine as a control.

The gene calls are TRBV6-6 and TRBJ1-1; D uncertain. The CDR3 covers 15 residues. V gave up 8 bases and J gave up 4 bases, with 20 bases separating them. Germline CDR1 and CDR2: MNHNY and SVGAGI (reference sequence). The CDR3 DNA reads TGTGCCAGCGGCCCCTATGGAGGATGGAGCACTGAAGCTTTCTTT. Translating gives CASGPYGGWSTEAFF.

This rearrangement joins TRBV5-4 to TRBJ2-5; no clear D gene. Germline-derived CDR1 and CDR2 are SGHNT and YYREEE (reference sequence). V dropped 0 bases and J dropped 0 bases, with 0 bases sitting between them. The CDR3 is 12 residues long. This CDR3 reads CASSLDQETQYF. Written as DNA, the CDR3 is TGTGCCAGCAGCTTGGACCAAGAGACCCAGTACTTC.

J is TRBJ2-1 and V is TRBV5-1; TRBD1 aligns across 8 bases. The V and J ends lost 4 bases and 5 bases, in that order; junction bases with no gene match: 2. Germline V CDR1 and CDR2: SGHRS, YFSETQ. The CDR3 has 13 residues. DNA of the CDR3: TGCGCCAGCAGCCGGGACAGGAACAATGAGCAGTTCTTC. This gives the protein CASSRDRNNEQFF.

The chain employs TRBV2 and TRBJ2-3; 7 bases match TRBD2. CDR1 is SNHLY and CDR2 is FYNNEI in the germline V gene. V shed 4 bases and J 0 bases; nucleotides not matched to a gene: 7. The CDR3 is made up of 16 amino acids. The CDR3 DNA sequence: TGTGCCAGCAGTGGACAATCGCGGGGGAGCACAGATACGCAGTATTTT. Its protein is CASSGQSRGSTDTQYF.

The chain employs TRBV15 and TRBJ2-7, with a weak D call TRBD2 (5 bases). CDR1 and CDR2 from the germline V gene are LNHNV and YYDKDF (reference sequence). Trimming cost V 0 bases and J 4 bases, with 13 bases left between them. The CDR3 contains 15 residues. CDR3 in DNA: TGTGCCACCAGCAGAGAGAGGGCCTCGGTGTACGAGCAGTACTTC. Protein sequence: CATSRERASVYEQYF. The whole variable domain, remainder taken from reference TRBV15 and TRBJ2-7, is DAMVIQNPRYQVTQFGKPVTLSCSQTLNHNVMYWYQQKSSQAPKLLFHYYDKDFNNEADTPDNFQSRRPNTSFCFLDIRSPGLGDTAMYLCATSRERASVYEQYFGPGTRLTVT.

The chain couples TRBV20-1 to TRBJ1-5; possibly TRBD1 for D (5 bases). The CDR3 is 15 amino acids. V lost 3 bases to trimming and J lost 3 bases, with 15 bases between them. Germline assignment: CDR1 DFQATT and CDR2 SNEGSKA (reference sequence). For the CDR3, the DNA is TGCAGTGCTAGTGGTGACAGCTCTAACAATCAGCCCCAGCATTTT. It translates to CSASGDSSNNQPQHF.

Judged by abundance, this clone is large. This chain connects TRBV7-6 to TRBJ2-3; TRBD1 might be the D (6 bases). This CDR3 contains 14 residues. CDR1 is SGHVS and CDR2 is FNYEAQ in the germline V gene. The V gene lost 6 bases and the J gene lost 3 bases, with 13 bases spanning the gap. CDR3 in DNA: TGTGCCAGCAGTCTACAGGGCGGGACAGATACGCAGTATTTT. Amino acid sequence: CASSLQGGTDTQYF.

The table lists this clone with a count of one. The chain carries TRBV28 and TRBJ1-6; 8 bases are shared with TRBD1. From germline, CDR1 is MDHEN and CDR2 SYDVKM. Losses at the gene ends were 4 bases for V and 10 bases for J; bases not matched to a gene: 9. The CDR3 extends over 15 amino acids. CDR3 sequence (DNA): TGTGCCAGCAGTTCGGCCGGGACAGGTCGGTCACCCCTCCACTTT. Protein: CASSSAGTGRSPLHF. The complete variable domain, with remaining parts taken from reference TRBV28 and TRBJ1-6, reads DVKVTQSSRYLVKRTGEKVFLECVQDMDHENMFWYRQDPGLGLRLIYFSYDVKMKEKGDIPEGYSVSREKKERFSLILESASTNQTSMYLCASSSAGTGRSPLHFGNGTRLTVT.

This clone has only one observation. The V and J genes are TRBV27 and TRBJ2-1; 10 nucleotides agree with TRBD2. The V segment lost 5 bases and the J segment 9 bases; nucleotides outside the gene matches: 7. This CDR3 has 14 amino acids. The germline V gene has CDR1 MNHEY and CDR2 SMNVEV (reference sequence). CDR3 nucleotide sequence: TGTGCCAGCAGTCTAGCGGGGGAGAAAGGTGAGCAGTTCTTC. This gives the protein CASSLAGEKGEQFF.

The sample holds one count of this clone. The chain uses TRBV5-4 and TRBJ2-1; 7 nucleotides match TRBD2. Germline assignment: CDR1 SGHNT and CDR2 YYREEE (reference sequence). The J segment lost 6 bases and the V segment lost 5 bases, leaving 5 bases of the junction unmatched. This CDR3 comprises 13 residues. CDR3 nucleotides: TGTGCCAGCAGTCTAACTAGCGCCAATGAGCAGTTCTTC. This sequence encodes CASSLTSANEQFF.

This chain joins TRBV25-1 and TRBJ2-7; 10 bases match TRBD1. Germline V lookup: CDR1 MGHDK, CDR2 SYGVNS. V gave up 1 base and J gave up 3 bases; unmatched junction bases: 3. The CDR3 extends over 15 amino acids. CDR3 in DNA: TGTGCCAGCAGTGAATTCCGGGACAGGGGCTACGAGCAGTACTTC. Amino acid sequence: CASSEFRDRGYEQYF.

The chain joins TRBV10-3 to TRBJ2-5, with unresolved D. The germline V gene encodes CDR1 ENHRY and CDR2 SYGVKD. The germline V and J ends were trimmed by 10 bases and 0 bases, with 12 bases remaining between them. The CDR3 extends over 13 amino acids. The CDR3 reads CATSAQHQETQYF. The CDR3 DNA sequence: TGTGCCACATCAGCACAGCACCAAGAGACCCAGTACTTC.

A single count supports this clone. The J gene is TRBJ2-2, the V gene TRBV24-1; 9 positions agree with TRBD1. Germline V gives CDR1 KGHDR, CDR2 SFDVKD. J lost 1 base, V lost 7 bases, and 0 bases had no gene match. CDR3 length equals 14 residues. The CDR3 DNA reads TGTGCCACCAGGGGACAGGGGAACACCGGGGAGCTGTTTTTT. Translation gives CATRGQGNTGELFF.

The J gene is TRBJ2-7, the V gene TRBV6-2 or TRBV6-3, with 11 bases aligning to TRBD2. Germline lookup yields CDR1 MNHEY and CDR2 SVGEGT. V lost 0 bases and J lost 9; bases outside the gene matches: 7. The CDR3 totals 15 residues. As DNA, the CDR3 is TGTGCCAGCAGTTACTCGGGGCTAGCGGGGGGCCGGCAGTACGTC. It encodes CASSYSGLAGGRQYV.